This entry concerns a single T cell receptor (beta chain). The data are from a study of blood T cell repertoires in COVID-19. The overall study: T cells, B-cell-depleted T cells, or PBMCs supplied cDNA or gDNA.

Germline CDR1 reads LNHDA; CDR2 reads SQIVND (reference sequence). The CDR3 is 18 residues long. Trimming took 1 base from V and 4 from J; bases not matched to a gene: 13. Original methodology: Amplified reference gene primers provided the basis for estimating nucleated cell counts. Repertoires were generated with immunoSEQ multiplex PCR, while TCRdb's copy carries only in-frame clones and drops some. That table gives V, J and clone size, and the DNA gave D and trimming. The sample holds 300,000 to 400,000 clones, roughly 90% seen once. Recruited during active infection, patients (from Seattle) were subsequently followed longitudinally.

The chain has TRBV19 and TRBJ2-3, with 8 bases aligning to TRBD1. Sequencing was done on a sample of peripheral blood. The clonotype comes from a woman between 25 and 40 years old with COVID-19, enrolled during active disease. CDR3 region: CASSIGHNDAGGPDTQYF. For the CDR3, the DNA is TGTGCCAGTAGTATAGGCCACAATGACGCAGGGGGCCCAGATACGCAGTATTTT.